This record looks at one T cell receptor (beta chain) sequence and its context. Its specificity is not known. Sampling of alopecia areata patients yielded lesional scalp punch biopsies as well as peripheral blood. The data were taken from a study of CD8+ T cells in alopecia areata. Across the whole study: In an open-label trial, patients got 5 to 10 mg tofacitinib twice daily.

Study-wide points: Researchers reported that TCR sharing among patients proved less clear than in mice, possibly HLA-linked.

RNA was extracted and reverse transcribed into cDNA as the sequencing template. Sequencing used immunoSEQ multiplex PCR; TCRdb keeps in-frame clones, though not all of them. The sample has around 140,000 clones; more than 45% are singletons. Looked up from germline, CDR1 is MGHRA and CDR2 is YSYEKL. This CDR3 region has 16 residues. Trimming removed 3 bases at V and 7 bases at J, with 21 bases between. The clonotype was recovered from a human donor with alopecia areata. Source material: CD4+ T cells sorted from blood. The chain recombines TRBV4-1 with TRBJ2-5; a possible D gene is TRBD2 (5 bases). The CDR3 here is CASSQTGPSRGWTQYF. The DNA for the CDR3 is TGCGCCAGCAGCCAGACCGGGCCCAGTCGCGGGTGGACCCAGTACTTC.